These 9 T cell receptor beta chains share one sample of origin, sequenced in a study of cytomegalovirus exposure and HLA in healthy donors. It was with 60 Vbeta and 13 Jbeta primers that the PCR ran. TCRdb keeps only in-frame clones here, not all; method: immunoSEQ multiplex PCR. The data show some 160,000 clones, just under 80% seen once. Source material: PBMCs. Source of these receptors: a woman in her thirties or forties in good health and CMV-seropositive.

This rearrangement joins TRBV5-6 to TRBJ1-3; the D is unclear. V shed 3 bases and J shed 0 bases, with 10 bases lying between them. The CDR3 loop spans 15 amino acids. CDR1 and CDR2 from the germline V gene are SGHDT and YYEEEE. This chain's CDR3 is CASSSSVHSGNTIYF. CDR3 bases: TGTGCCAGCAGCTCCAGTGTTCACTCTGGAAACACCATATATTTT.

This clone was seen just once. V gene TRBV6-5 combines with J gene TRBJ1-1; D possibly corresponds to TRBD1 (6 bases). Trimming took off 0 bases at V and 5 bases at J, with 13 bases between the two ends. Germline CDR1 is MNHEY and CDR2 is SVGAGI. The CDR3 totals 15 residues. The CDR3 nucleotides are TGTGCCAGCAGTTACTCGAATTCAGGGGCAACTGAAGCTTTCTTT. It translates to CASSYSNSGATEAFF.

Comments on this clone: Other nucleotide sequences from this sample produce the same CDR3. The V gene is TRBV2, the J gene TRBJ1-1; no definite D call. Deletions cut 8 bases from V and 4 bases from J, with 14 bases between. Germline V gives CDR1 SNHLY, CDR2 FYNNEI. The CDR3 runs to 13 residues. CDR3 sequence reads: CASGRREGTEAFF. The CDR3 DNA reads TGTGCCAGCGGCCGACGGGAGGGCACTGAAGCTTTCTTT.

This chain joins TRBV13 and TRBJ1-5; D might be TRBD1 (6 bases). Germline V lookup: CDR1 PRHDT, CDR2 FYEKMQ (reference sequence). The CDR3 spans 16 residues. With 5 bases removed from V and 5 bases from J, the gap between germline ends came to 19 bases. CDR3: CASSLRLTGRDQPQHF. DNA of the CDR3: TGTGCCAGCAGCCTCCGTTTAACAGGGAGAGATCAGCCCCAGCATTTT. The full variable domain, completed using reference TRBV13 and TRBJ1-5, is AAGVIQSPRHLIKEKRETATLKCYPIPRHDTVYWYQQGPGQDPQFLISFYEKMQSDKGSIPDRFSAQQFSDYHSELNMSSLELGDSALYFCASSLRLTGRDQPQHFGDGTRLSIL.

The chain uses TRBV6-1 and TRBJ2-7; TRBD2 matches at 11 bases. The CDR3 runs to 15 residues. The J segment lost 1 base and the V segment lost 6 bases, leaving 5 bases of the junction unmatched. Germline-derived CDR1 and CDR2 are MNHNS and SASEGT. The CDR3 is CASRVTSGVSYEQYF. In nucleotides, the CDR3 is TGTGCCAGCAGGGTGACTAGCGGGGTATCCTACGAGCAGTACTTC.

In this sample, this clone turned up once. The rearrangement links TRBV7-9 to TRBJ1-3, with TRBD1 identical over 9 bases. The V gene's germline CDR1 is SEHNR and CDR2 FQNEAQ (reference sequence). The CDR3 length is 15 residues. Unmatched junction bases numbered 5, after V lost 2 bases and J lost 6 bases. The CDR3 coding sequence is TGTGCCAGCAGCTTACGGACAGGGGAGGAAAACACCATATATTTT. Amino acid sequence: CASSLRTGEENTIYF.

DNA of the CDR3: TGTGCCAGCAGCTTAGTCGGCGGGGGAGGCGTTGGAAACACCATATATTTT. Amino acid sequence: CASSLVGGGGVGNTIYF. This chain connects TRBV7-6 to TRBJ1-3, with a tentative D call TRBD1 (5 bases). This CDR3 spans 17 amino acids. The germline gives CDR1 SGHVS, CDR2 FNYEAQ. Trimming removed 1 base at V and 3 bases at J, with 16 bases between.

The V and J genes are TRBV28 and TRBJ1-6; 9 nucleotides line up with TRBD1. The CDR3 sequence is 15 residues long. The junction had 9 bases not matched to a gene; V was cut back by 5 bases and J by 10 bases. Per the germline V gene, CDR1 is MDHEN and CDR2 is SYDVKM. The CDR3 nucleotides are TGTGCCAGCAGTAGTCCGGGACAGGGTGGATCACCCCTCCACTTT. Translating gives CASSSPGQGGSPLHF.

The V call is TRBV27, the J call TRBJ1-2; D unclear. This CDR3 has 14 amino acids. The V end was cut by 5 bases, the J end by 8 bases, with 18 bases between. CDR1 is MNHEY and CDR2 is SMNVEV in the germline V gene (reference sequence). DNA for the CDR3: TGTGCCAGCAGTCGCCTGGCGGGCTCGCGGGGCTACACCTTC. Residues: CASSRLAGSRGYTF.